The source of this T cell receptor (beta chain) is a study of blood T cells in healthy people across ages. PCR was performed a second time for about 6 to 11 cycles using a sample-barcoded 5' primer and a J-beta primer mix. TCRdb re-called the 5' RACE reads with MiXCR, one entry per CDR3 protein. In the table there are approximately 800,000 distinct CDR3 sequences, approximately 24% of which are singletons. This CDR3 has 14 residues. J was trimmed by 0 bases and V by 4 bases; bases with no gene match: 1. The germline gives CDR1 SQVTM, CDR2 ANQGSEA. Concerning this clonotype itself: The conserved closing phenylalanine or tryptophan is absent in this CDR3, likely reflecting a read error.

This sample was shared with a second study, whose subject was T cells of mothers and their children.

The receptor was isolated from a boy younger than 18 in good health. Sequencing was done on a sample of blood. The rearrangement links TRBV29-1 to TRBJ1-4, with 8 bases matching TRBD1. The CDR3 sequence: CSVGGQATNEKLFS. The CDR3 DNA follows: TGCAGCGTTGGGGGACAGGCAACTAATGAAAAACTGTTTTCT.